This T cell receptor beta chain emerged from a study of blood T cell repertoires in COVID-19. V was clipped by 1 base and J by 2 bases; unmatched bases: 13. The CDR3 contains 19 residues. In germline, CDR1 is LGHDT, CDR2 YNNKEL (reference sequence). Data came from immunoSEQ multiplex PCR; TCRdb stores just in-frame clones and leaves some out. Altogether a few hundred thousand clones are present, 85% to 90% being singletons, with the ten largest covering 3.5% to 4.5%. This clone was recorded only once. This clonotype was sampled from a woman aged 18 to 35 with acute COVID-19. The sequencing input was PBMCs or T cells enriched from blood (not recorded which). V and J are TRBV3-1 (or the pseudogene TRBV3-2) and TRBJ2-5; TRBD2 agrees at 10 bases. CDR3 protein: CASSQVRLAGTRLQETQYF. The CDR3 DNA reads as TGTGCCAGCAGCCAAGTGAGACTAGCGGGCACCCGTCTGCAAGAGACCCAGTACTTC.